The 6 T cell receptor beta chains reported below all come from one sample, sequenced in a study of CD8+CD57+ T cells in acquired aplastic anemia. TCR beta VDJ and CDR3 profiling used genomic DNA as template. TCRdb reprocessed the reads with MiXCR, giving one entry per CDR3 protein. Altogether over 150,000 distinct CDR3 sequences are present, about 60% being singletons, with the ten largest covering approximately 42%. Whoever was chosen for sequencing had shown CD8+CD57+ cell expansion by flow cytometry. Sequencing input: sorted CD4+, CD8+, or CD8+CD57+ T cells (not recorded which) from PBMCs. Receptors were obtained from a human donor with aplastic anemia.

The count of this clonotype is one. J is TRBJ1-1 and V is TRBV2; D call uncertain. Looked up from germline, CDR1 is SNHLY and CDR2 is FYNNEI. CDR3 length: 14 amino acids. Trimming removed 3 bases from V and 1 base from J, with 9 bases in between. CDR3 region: CASSDLYQNTEAFF. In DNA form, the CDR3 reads TGTGCCAGCAGTGATCTCTACCAGAACACTGAAGCTTTCTTT.

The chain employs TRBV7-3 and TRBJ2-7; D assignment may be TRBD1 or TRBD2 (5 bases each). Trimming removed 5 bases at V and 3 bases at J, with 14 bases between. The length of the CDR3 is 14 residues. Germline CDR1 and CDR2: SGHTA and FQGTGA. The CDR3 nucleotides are TGTGCCAGCAGCGGTCGGGACGGGGACTACGAGCAGTACTTC. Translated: CASSGRDGDYEQYF.

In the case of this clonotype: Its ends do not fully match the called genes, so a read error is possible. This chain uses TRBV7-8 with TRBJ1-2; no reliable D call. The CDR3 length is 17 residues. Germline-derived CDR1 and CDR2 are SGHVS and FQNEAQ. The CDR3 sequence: CASSHHPRERDFYGYTF. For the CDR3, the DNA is TGCGCCAGCAGCCACCACCCTCGGGAGAGGGATTTCTATGGCTACACCTTC.

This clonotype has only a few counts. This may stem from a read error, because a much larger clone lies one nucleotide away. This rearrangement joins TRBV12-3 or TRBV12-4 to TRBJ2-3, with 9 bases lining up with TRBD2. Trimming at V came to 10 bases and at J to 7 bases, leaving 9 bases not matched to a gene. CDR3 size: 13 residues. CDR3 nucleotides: TGTGCCACCACCATAGCGGGGGCATATACGCAGTATTTT. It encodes CATTIAGAYTQYF.

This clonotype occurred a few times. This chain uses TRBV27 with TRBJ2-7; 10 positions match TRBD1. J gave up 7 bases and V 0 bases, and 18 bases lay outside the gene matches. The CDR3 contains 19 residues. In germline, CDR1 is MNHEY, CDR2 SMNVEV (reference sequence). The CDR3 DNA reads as TGTGCCAGCAGTTTATCGCATGGACAGGGGGTTCCTTGGTTGTTGGAGCAGTACTTC. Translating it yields CASSLSHGQGVPWLLEQYF.

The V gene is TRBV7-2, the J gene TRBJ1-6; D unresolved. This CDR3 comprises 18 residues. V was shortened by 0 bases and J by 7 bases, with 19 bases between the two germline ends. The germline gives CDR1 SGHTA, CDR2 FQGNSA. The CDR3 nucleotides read TGTGCCAGCAGCTTAGCAGGAGTCGGCAAGGGAGGGAATTCACCCCTCCACTTT. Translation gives CASSLAGVGKGGNSPLHF.